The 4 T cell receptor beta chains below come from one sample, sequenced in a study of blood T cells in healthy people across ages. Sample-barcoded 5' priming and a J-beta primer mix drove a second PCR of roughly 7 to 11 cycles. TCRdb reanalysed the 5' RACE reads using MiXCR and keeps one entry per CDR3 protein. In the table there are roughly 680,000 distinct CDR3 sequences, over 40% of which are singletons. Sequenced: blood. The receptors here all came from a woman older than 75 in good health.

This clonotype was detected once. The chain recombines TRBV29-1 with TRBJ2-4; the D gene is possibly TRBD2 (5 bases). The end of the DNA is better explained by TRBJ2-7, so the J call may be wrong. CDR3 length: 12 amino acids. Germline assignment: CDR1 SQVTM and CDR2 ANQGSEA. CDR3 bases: TGCAGCATAACACCGGGCGGGTACGAGCAGTACTTC. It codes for CSITPGGYEQYF.

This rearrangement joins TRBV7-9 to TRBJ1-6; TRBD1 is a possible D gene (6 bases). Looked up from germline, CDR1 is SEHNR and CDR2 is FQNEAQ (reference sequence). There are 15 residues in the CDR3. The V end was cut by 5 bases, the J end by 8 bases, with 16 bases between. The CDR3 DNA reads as TGTGCCAGCAGCCCGGGACAACCAGGGGATTCACCCCTCCACTTT. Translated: CASSPGQPGDSPLHF.

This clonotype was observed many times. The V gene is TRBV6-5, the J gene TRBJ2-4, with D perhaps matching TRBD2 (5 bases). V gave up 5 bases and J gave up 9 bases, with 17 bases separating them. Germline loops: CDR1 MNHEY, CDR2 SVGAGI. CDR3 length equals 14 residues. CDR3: CASSDRVGGGIQYF. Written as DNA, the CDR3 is TGTGCCAGCAGTGACCGTGTCGGAGGAGGCATTCAGTACTTC.

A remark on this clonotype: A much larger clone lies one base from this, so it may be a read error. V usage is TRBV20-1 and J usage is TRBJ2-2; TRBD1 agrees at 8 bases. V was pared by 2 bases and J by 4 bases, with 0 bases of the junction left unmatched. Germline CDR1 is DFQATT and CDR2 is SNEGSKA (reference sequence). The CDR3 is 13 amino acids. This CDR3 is CSARQGATGELFF. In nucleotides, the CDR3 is TGCAGTGCTAGACAGGGGGCCACCGGGGAGCTGTTTTTT.